The rows below give T cell receptor beta chains drawn from one sample of a study of OX40 agonist ivuxolimab in advanced cancers. This table comes from immunoSEQ multiplex PCR, and its TCRdb copy is limited to in-frame clones, with some not included. The sample includes around 77,000 clones, 75% to 95% seen only once; the top ten take about 5.5%. Material: CD4+ or CD8+ T cells sorted from blood, obtained in a trial of the OX40 agonist ivuxolimab. These receptor sequences come from an adult with an advanced solid tumor such as melanoma, head and neck, liver or kidney cancer. The CDR3 runs from the conserved cysteine through the conserved F or W. D genes are given only for firm matches. Size is stated for part of the rows, as once, few or many counts, or as a class when the clone is expanded.

v_call	d_call	j_call	clone_size	cdr3_nt	cdr3_aa
TRBV4-3	TRBD2	TRBJ2-3	-	TGCGCCAGCAGCCAAGAACTAGCGGGGGGTTCCACAGATACGCAGTATTTT	CASSQELAGGSTDTQYF
TRBV6-6	-	TRBJ1-4	-	TGTGCCAGCAGTTACTCGTCGGGGTCCGCCTACGAAAAACTGTTTTTT	CASSYSSGSAYEKLFF
TRBV11-2	TRBD1	TRBJ2-7	-	TGTGCCAGCAGCTCAAGGGACAGGCTCTCCTACGAGCAGTACTTC	CASSSRDRLSYEQYF
TRBV4-2	TRBD1	TRBJ1-1	-	TGTGCCAGCAGCCAAGGACGGGACAGCCCGAACACTGAAGCTTTCTTT	CASSQGRDSPNTEAFF
TRBV5-4	-	TRBJ2-1	-	TGTGCCAGCAGCTTAAGCCTCGGAGCAAATGAGCAGCTCTTC	CASSLSLGANEQLF
TRBV13	-	TRBJ2-3	-	TGTGCCAGCAGCTTAGTTGATACGCAGTATTTT	CASSLVDTQYF
TRBV9	-	TRBJ2-2	-	TGTGCCAGCAGCTGGTCAGGGACCGGGGAGCTGTTTTTT	CASSWSGTGELFF
TRBV4-2	TRBD1	TRBJ2-6	-	TGTGCCAGCAGCCTTCAGGGGGCTGGGGCCAACGTCCTGACTTTC	CASSLQGAGANVLTF
TRBV13	-	TRBJ2-7	-	TGTGCCAGCAGCCTTGATTCGACAATTTCCTACGAGCAGTACTTC	CASSLDSTISYEQYF
TRBV7-7	-	TRBJ2-7	-	TGTGCTAGCAGCTTTCCCCCGGGGGACGAGCAGTACTTC	CASSFPPGDEQYF
TRBV6-5	TRBD2	TRBJ2-3	-	TGTGCCAGCAGTCCGACTAGCGAGATCACAGATACGCAGTATTTT	CASSPTSEITDTQYF
TRBV10-3	TRBD1	TRBJ2-7	-	TGTGCCACGCAGGAACTCAGGGGGAGCTCCTACGAGCAGTACTTC	CATQELRGSSYEQYF
TRBV9	-	TRBJ2-2	few	TGTGCCAGCAGCGTAGTTGACTTCGCGAACACCGGGGAGCTGTTTTTT	CASSVVDFANTGELFF
TRBV12-5	-	TRBJ1-2	-	TGTGCTAGTGGTTTGGTCGGCAACAGGGTAGGTTATGGCTACACCTTC	CASGLVGNRVGYGYTF
TRBV27	-	TRBJ1-2	-	TGTGCCAGCAGTTCATGGGACAAAGTCGCTAACTATGGCTACACCTTC	CASSSWDKVANYGYTF
TRBV2	-	TRBJ2-1	-	TGTGCCAGCAGCGCACTGGACCCCCCCCAATACAATGAGCAGTTCTTC	CASSALDPPQYNEQFF
TRBV11-2	-	TRBJ2-3	-	TGTGCCAGCAGCGCGATCCAGGGCTGGGCAGATACGCAGTATTTT	CASSAIQGWADTQYF
TRBV4-3	-	TRBJ2-3	once	TGCGCCAGCAGCCAAGACCCCATCATTTGGGGGGGGACAGCTAGCACAGATACGCAGTATTTT	CASSQDPIIWGGTASTDTQYF
TRBV7-8	-	TRBJ1-2	-	TGTGCCAGCAGCGACCGGACAGTTTCCGATGGCTACACCTTC	CASSDRTVSDGYTF
TRBV4-3	-	TRBJ2-1	-	TGCGCCAGCAGCCGGTCTAGCACCCTCTACAATGAGCAGTTCTTC	CASSRSSTLYNEQFF
TRBV27	TRBD1	TRBJ1-1	-	TGTGCCAGCAGTTCACGACAGGGGGCTTGGGCTGAAGCTTTCTTT	CASSSRQGAWAEAFF
TRBV9	-	TRBJ1-1	-	TGTGCCAGCAGCGTTTCTGGGACCTCCGAAGCTTTCTTT	CASSVSGTSEAFF
TRBV6-5	-	TRBJ1-1	-	TGTGCCAGCAGTTACTTGGGGAGTGAAGCTTTCTTT	CASSYLGSEAFF
TRBV27	TRBD2	TRBJ2-7	-	TGTGCCAGCAGGGCCGGGGGGGCTGATTCCTACGAGCAGTACTTC	CASRAGGADSYEQYF
TRBV19	TRBD2	TRBJ2-7	few	TGTGCCAGTAGTATAGGTAGCGGGAGCGCCTACGAGCAGTACTTC	CASSIGSGSAYEQYF
TRBV15	-	TRBJ1-1	-	TGTGCCACCCGCGGGCCGGAGACGGGGGGCACTGAAGCTTTCTTT	CATRGPETGGTEAFF
TRBV25-1	TRBD1	TRBJ1-1	-	TGTGCCAGCAGGGCTTACAGGGGGCTGGACACTGAAGCTTTCTTT	CASRAYRGLDTEAFF
TRBV5-1	TRBD1	TRBJ2-1	-	TGCGCCAGCAGCTCGGGACAGGGAGGTAATGAGCAGTTCTTC	CASSSGQGGNEQFF
TRBV19	TRBD2	TRBJ2-7	-	TGTGCCAGTAGTATACGAGCGGGAGGTATCGAGCAGTACTTC	CASSIRAGGIEQYF
TRBV7-8	-	TRBJ1-2	-	TGTGCCAGCAGCTCTGACATGACGAACTATGGCTACACCTTC	CASSSDMTNYGYTF
TRBV6-5	-	TRBJ1-1	-	TGTGCCAGCAGTTACTCGATGACAGTGAACACTGAAGCTTTCTTT	CASSYSMTVNTEAFF
TRBV2	-	TRBJ2-7	-	TGTGCCAGCAGTGAAACCCTCGATCTTAGCTCCTACGAGCAGTACTTC	CASSETLDLSSYEQYF
TRBV7-7	-	TRBJ2-5	once	TGTGCTAGCAGCTTAATTTCGCGGTCACAAGAGACCCAGTACTTC	CASSLISRSQETQYF
TRBV11-3	TRBD1	TRBJ2-2	-	TGTGCCAGCAGCTCCCCCACTAGAGACAGGGGTACCGGGGAGCTGTTTTTT	CASSSPTRDRGTGELFF
TRBV7-6	-	TRBJ2-7	-	TGTGCCAGCAGCTTAGCGGACGGCCGCTACGAGCAGTACTTC	CASSLADGRYEQYF
TRBV4-2	-	TRBJ2-4	-	TGTGCCAGCAGCCCTGAGGGGGGCGCGAACATTCAGTACTTC	CASSPEGGANIQYF
TRBV29-1	-	TRBJ1-1	few	TGCAGCGTTGTTGTGAACACTGAAGCTTTCTTT	CSVVVNTEAFF
TRBV9	-	TRBJ2-2	-	TGTGCCAGCAGCCGCCCTAGCGCGAACACCGGGGAGCTGTTTTTT	CASSRPSANTGELFF
TRBV5-1	TRBD1	TRBJ1-4	-	TGCGCCAGCTCCCACTATGGGACAGGGGAGGGTTTGGCTGAAAAACTGTTTTTT	CASSHYGTGEGLAEKLFF
TRBV29-1	TRBD1	TRBJ2-1	medium-sized	TGCAGCGTCCGGGACAGGGAAGGTAATGAGCAGTTCTTC	CSVRDREGNEQFF
TRBV7-9	TRBD2	TRBJ2-1	-	TGTGCCACCCCGACGGCGGGAGGGCCTGAGGTTGAGCAGTTCTTC	CATPTAGGPEVEQFF
TRBV6-6	TRBD1	TRBJ1-2	-	TGTGCCAGCAGTTACTCTTCCCAGGGGGCCTATGGCTACACCTTC	CASSYSSQGAYGYTF
TRBV2	-	TRBJ1-1	-	TGTGCCAGCAGTGATACCGGGATGAACACTGAAGCTTTCTTT	CASSDTGMNTEAFF
TRBV27	-	TRBJ2-5	-	TGTGCCAGCAGTTTATCCAGGGGTCAAGAGACCCAGTACTTC	CASSLSRGQETQYF
TRBV9	-	TRBJ1-3	-	TGTGCCAGCAGCCCAACAGGGTCTGGAAACACCATATATTTT	CASSPTGSGNTIYF
TRBV9	TRBD1	TRBJ1-5	-	TGTGCCAGCAGCGTAGGGGGAGGGGGCGGTCAGCCCCAGCATTTT	CASSVGGGGGQPQHF
TRBV7-9	TRBD2	TRBJ2-1	-	TGTGCCAGCAGCTTAGGGCGGCGGGGGGGCCGGAGTGAGCAGTTCTTC	CASSLGRRGGRSEQFF
TRBV7-9	-	TRBJ2-7	-	TGTGCCAGCAGCTTGGGCCAGGGAAACGATGGCGAGCAGTACTTC	CASSLGQGNDGEQYF
TRBV4-3	TRBD2	TRBJ2-7	-	TGCGCCAGCAGCCAAGCCCGAAAGGGGACTAGCGGGATCTACTACGAGCAGTACTTC	CASSQARKGTSGIYYEQYF
TRBV25-1	TRBD2	TRBJ2-3	-	TGTGCCAGCAGTATGGGTAGCGGGAACACAGATACGCAGTATTTT	CASSMGSGNTDTQYF
TRBV19	-	TRBJ2-1	once	TGTGCCAGTAGTCCGTCGATAGGGGCAAACGGGGTCTACAATGAGCAGTTCTTC	CASSPSIGANGVYNEQFF
TRBV7-3	TRBD2	TRBJ2-1	-	TGTGCCAGCAGCTTAGGTTACGGACTAGCGGGCTACAATGAGCAGTTCTTC	CASSLGYGLAGYNEQFF
TRBV19	TRBD1	TRBJ2-7	-	TGTGCCAGTAGTATCACCGGACAGGGCGGCGAGCAGTACTTC	CASSITGQGGEQYF
TRBV4-1	-	TRBJ1-1	-	TGCGCCAGCAGTCTTAAGGGGGGGAACACTGAAGCTTTCTTT	CASSLKGGNTEAFF
TRBV27	-	TRBJ1-1	-	TGTGCCACCTCGGGGGGGGGAGGCACTGAAGCTTTCTTT	CATSGGGGTEAFF
TRBV15	-	TRBJ1-1	-	TGTGCCACCAGCAGAGTAGGGAGGAGGAACACTGAAGCTTTCTTT	CATSRVGRRNTEAFF
TRBV27	-	TRBJ1-1	once	TGTGCCAGCAGTTTTTCGGGGATTACTGAAGCTTTCTTT	CASSFSGITEAFF
TRBV4-3	TRBD1	TRBJ1-1	-	TGCGCCAGCAGCCAATCGACAGGGTTCTTGCGTGAAGCTTTCTTT	CASSQSTGFLREAFF
TRBV11-2	-	TRBJ2-7	-	TGTGCCAGCAGCATCCCAGGGACGGGCTCTAGAGAGCAGTACTTC	CASSIPGTGSREQYF